This TCR beta chain is drawn from a study of blood T cell repertoires in COVID-19. The CDR3 length is 14 residues. The germline CDR1 and CDR2 sequences are SEHNR and FQNEAQ (reference sequence). Trimming left V 2 bases short and J 8 bases short, with 10 bases between. Ages ranged from about 18 to 89 years, with residence in more than 20 US areas. Exposed participants came across a COVID-19 case within 2 weeks before study entry. Original processing notes: Estimation of nucleated cell counts relied on the amplification of reference gene primers. Measured with immunoSEQ multiplex PCR; TCRdb has only the in-frame clones, and not every one. V, J and clone size were drawn from that table, and D and trimming were deduced from the DNA. Among fewer than 350,000 clones, less than 85% were seen once, and the ten largest hold about 2%.

This TCR derives from a woman aged 30 to 39 who had been exposed to COVID-19. Sample: PBMCs or T cells enriched from blood (not recorded which). The genes are TRBV7-9 and TRBJ1-6, with D unresolved. The CDR3 nucleotides read TGTGCCAGCAGCTTACACGGGTTAGATTCACCCCTCCACTTT. The encoded protein is CASSLHGLDSPLHF.